The clone carrying this T cell receptor (beta chain) was observed once. The antigen is not known. This sample was included in a study of OX40 agonist ivuxolimab in advanced cancers. Whole-study findings and limits: Among patients with partial responses at 0.1-3.0 mg/kg, clonal expansion was among the lowest. Dose levels from 0.1 to 3.0 mg/kg saw CD4+ and CD8+ blood T cells expand clonally by week 6. There were also nonresponders showing low normalized T-cell clonal expansion.

Sequencing was performed with immunoSEQ multiplex PCR; in TCRdb, only in-frame clones are kept and a portion is missing. Altogether approximately 84,000 clones are present, roughly nine tenths being singletons, with the ten largest covering around 0.97%. Sequences were derived from CD4+ or CD8+ T cells sorted from blood, sampled in a trial of the OX40 agonist ivuxolimab. The TCR originated in an adult with an advanced solid tumor such as melanoma, head and neck, liver or kidney cancer.

CDR3 sequence reads: CAISDLDQDTLLYGYTF. CDR3 DNA sequence: TGTGCCATCAGCGACCTGGACCAGGACACCTTACTCTATGGCTACACCTTC. The J gene is TRBJ1-2, the V gene TRBV10-3, with D perhaps TRBD1 (5 bases). This CDR3 contains 17 residues. Trimming shortened V by 6 bases and J by 4 bases, and 24 bases separated the two germline ends. Germline-derived CDR1 and CDR2 are ENHRY and SYGVKD.